These T cell receptor beta chains were read from a single sample in a study of CD8+CD57+ T cells in acquired aplastic anemia. TCRdb passed the reads through MiXCR, listing each CDR3 protein once. This sample has approximately 150,000 distinct CDR3 sequences, with about two thirds found just once. The sample comprised sorted CD4+, CD8+, or CD8+CD57+ T cells (not recorded which) from PBMCs. These TCRs come from a human donor with aplastic anemia. CDR3s include the opening cysteine and the closing phenylalanine or tryptophan. The D gene is left open where the match is weak. Clone size appears in some rows only: once, few, many, or a class for an expanded clone.

clone_size | j_call | v_call | d_call | cdr3_aa | cdr3_nt
. | TRBJ2-7 | TRBV5-6 | . | CASGLYGGQYEQYF | TGTGCCAGCGGCTTGTATGGGGGCCAGTACGAGCAGTACTTC
. | TRBJ1-2 | TRBV20-1 | TRBD1 | CSAKTGWGYGYTF | TGCAGTGCTAAGACAGGGTGGGGGTATGGCTACACCTTC
few | TRBJ2-7 | TRBV20-1 | TRBD2 | CSARTSGSITYEQYF | TGCAGTGCTAGGACTAGCGGGAGTATCACCTACGAGCAGTACTTC
. | TRBJ2-7 | TRBV7-9 | TRBD2 | CASTLTTSGSLGEQYF | TGTGCCAGCACCCTCACCACTAGCGGGAGTTTGGGCGAGCAGTACTTC
. | TRBJ1-4 | TRBV7-2 | . | CASSLAPGGKDEKLFF | TGTGCCAGCAGCTTAGCGCCGGGGGGAAAGGATGAAAAACTGTTTTTT
. | TRBJ1-1 | TRBV11-1 | . | CASSRQGTEAFF | TGTGCCAGCAGCCGGCAGGGCACTGAAGCTTTCTTT
. | TRBJ2-7 | TRBV20-1 | TRBD1 | CSPFGGQGHEQYF | TGCAGCCCCTTCGGGGGACAGGGGCACGAGCAGTACTTC
many | TRBJ2-3 | TRBV10-3 | . | CAISEVGSTDTQYF | TGTGCCATCAGTGAGGTTGGAAGCACAGATACGCAGTATTTT
once | TRBJ1-2 | TRBV29-1 | . | CSVGGAWGYTF | TGCAGCGTTGGTGGGGCCTGGGGCTACACCTTC
. | TRBJ1-2 | TRBV20-1 | . | CSARRHTNYGYTF | TGCAGTGCTAGACGGCACACTAACTATGGCTACACCTTC